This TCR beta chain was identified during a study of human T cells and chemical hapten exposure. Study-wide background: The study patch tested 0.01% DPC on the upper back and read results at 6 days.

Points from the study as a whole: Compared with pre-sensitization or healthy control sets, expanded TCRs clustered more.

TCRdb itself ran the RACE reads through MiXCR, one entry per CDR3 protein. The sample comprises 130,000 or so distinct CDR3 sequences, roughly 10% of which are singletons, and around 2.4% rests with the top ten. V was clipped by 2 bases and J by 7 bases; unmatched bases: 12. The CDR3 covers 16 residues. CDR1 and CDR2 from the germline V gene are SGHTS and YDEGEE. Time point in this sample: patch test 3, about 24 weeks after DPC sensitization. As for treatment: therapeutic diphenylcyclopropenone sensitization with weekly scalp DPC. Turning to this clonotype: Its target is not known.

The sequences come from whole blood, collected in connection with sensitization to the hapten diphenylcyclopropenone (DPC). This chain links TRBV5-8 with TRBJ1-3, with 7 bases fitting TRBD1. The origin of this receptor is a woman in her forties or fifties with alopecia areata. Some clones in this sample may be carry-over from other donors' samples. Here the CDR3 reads CASSFPTGYSTNTIYF. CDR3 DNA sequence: TGTGCCAGCAGCTTCCCGACAGGGTATTCCACCAACACCATATATTTT.